The 10 T cell receptor beta chains given below trace back to one sample, sequenced in a study of T cells in Graves' hyperthyroidism and ophthalmopathy. From RNA transcripts, TCR beta CDR3 regions were amplified. During a first-round RT-PCR of the TCR CDR3, the HTBI primer set was used. From the multiplex PCR reads, TCRdb called clonotypes with MiXCR, one entry per CDR3 protein. The sample lists roughly 290,000 distinct CDR3 sequences; 17% were seen once. The source material was blood. These receptors were taken from a woman in her sixties or seventies with Graves' ophthalmopathy.

V gene TRBV7-8 combines with J gene TRBJ1-5; D not resolved. V was shortened by 1 base and J by 3 bases, with 10 bases between the two germline ends. The CDR3 consists of 15 residues. Germline values: CDR1 SGHVS, CDR2 FQNEAQ. The CDR3, as DNA: TGTGCCAGCAGCTTAGTGGGTCAGGTCAATCAGCCCCAGCATTTT. This sequence encodes CASSLVGQVNQPQHF.

Worth noting for this clonotype: This may stem from a read error, because a much larger clone lies one nucleotide away. This sequence joins TRBV4-1 and TRBJ2-5; D assignment may be TRBD1 or TRBD2 (5 bases each). CDR3 length equals 14 residues. Germline V CDR1 and CDR2: MGHRA, YSYEKL. In DNA, the CDR3 is TGCGTCAGCAGCCAAGCGGAACAGGAAGAGACCCAGTACTTC. It encodes CVSSQAEQEETQYF.

This sequence joins TRBV5-1 and TRBJ2-2; D is unresolved. Germline CDR1 SGHRS, CDR2 YFSETQ. This CDR3 contains 14 residues. Trimming cost V 4 bases and J 2 bases, with 9 bases left between them. The CDR3, as DNA: TGCGCCAGCAGCCGCCGGAGAAACACCGGGGAGCTGTTTTTT. Translation gives CASSRRRNTGELFF.

This clonotype was observed a few times. This sequence joins TRBV5-4 and TRBJ2-7; D call uncertain. The ends were cut back, 1 base at V and 2 bases at J, with 7 bases in the middle. The CDR3 has 13 amino acids. Germline assignment: CDR1 SGHNT and CDR2 YYREEE (reference sequence). This CDR3 is CASSLLGPYEQYF. The DNA for the CDR3 is TGTGCCAGCAGCTTGCTTGGGCCCTACGAGCAGTACTTC.

This clonotype was seen many times. This chain joins TRBV6-1 and TRBJ2-5; D is tentatively TRBD1 or TRBD2 (5 bases each). Germline lookup yields CDR1 MNHNS and CDR2 SASEGT. CDR3 size: 15 residues. The V end lost 6 bases, the J end lost 5 bases, and 19 bases lay between the germline ends. In DNA form, the CDR3 reads TGTGCCAGCAGCGACGTTTTGGTAGAGGGGGAGACCCAGTACTTC. Protein: CASSDVLVEGETQYF.

Only a few counts were recorded for this clonotype. The J gene is TRBJ2-5, the V gene TRBV20-1; D perhaps matches TRBD1 (5 bases). V was shortened by 6 bases and J by 3 bases, with 8 bases between the two germline ends. CDR3 length: 11 amino acids. Germline CDR1 is DFQATT and CDR2 is SNEGSKA (reference sequence). This CDR3 is CSASREETQYF. In nucleotides, the CDR3 is TGCAGTGCGTCCAGGGAAGAGACCCAGTACTTC.

The table lists this clonotype with a few counts. This chain links TRBV19 with TRBJ2-1; 7 bases match TRBD1. Germline lookup yields CDR1 LNHDA and CDR2 SQIVND (reference sequence). Unmatched junction bases numbered 5, after V lost 6 bases and J lost 3 bases. The CDR3 has 14 amino acids. The CDR3 bases are TGTGCCAGTAGCTTCAGACAGGGCTACAATGAGCAGTTCTTC. Protein sequence: CASSFRQGYNEQFF.

This clonotype was found many times. The genes are TRBV20-1 and TRBJ2-3; 9 nucleotides agree with TRBD1. CDR1 is DFQATT, CDR2 SNEGSKA, per germline (reference sequence). This CDR3 is built from 17 residues. The V and J ends lost 3 bases and 6 bases, in that order; junction bases with no gene match: 16. In nucleotides, the CDR3 is TGCAGTGCTAGGGAATTATCCGGACAGGGGAGTTACGATACGCAGTATTTT. Encoded protein: CSARELSGQGSYDTQYF.

This clonotype has at least ten counts. The chain links TRBV7-2 to TRBJ2-1; 10 nucleotides match TRBD2. The ends lost 3 bases at V and 6 bases at J; junction bases unmatched: 5. Germline CDR1 SGHTA, CDR2 FQGNSA. The CDR3 sequence is 15 residues long. As DNA, the CDR3 is TGTGCCAGCAGCTTGAAGCGGGGGGGCCCCAATGAGCAGTTCTTC. This codes for CASSLKRGGPNEQFF.

The gene calls are TRBV29-1 and TRBJ2-1; TRBD1 matches 8 bases. Germline values: CDR1 SQVTM, CDR2 ANQGSEA. CDR3 length equals 13 residues. V lost 7 bases, J lost 10 bases, and 12 bases stayed unmatched. CDR3 nucleotides: TGCAGCGCGAGCGGACAGGGCCACTACGAGCAGTTCTTC. It translates to CSASGQGHYEQFF.